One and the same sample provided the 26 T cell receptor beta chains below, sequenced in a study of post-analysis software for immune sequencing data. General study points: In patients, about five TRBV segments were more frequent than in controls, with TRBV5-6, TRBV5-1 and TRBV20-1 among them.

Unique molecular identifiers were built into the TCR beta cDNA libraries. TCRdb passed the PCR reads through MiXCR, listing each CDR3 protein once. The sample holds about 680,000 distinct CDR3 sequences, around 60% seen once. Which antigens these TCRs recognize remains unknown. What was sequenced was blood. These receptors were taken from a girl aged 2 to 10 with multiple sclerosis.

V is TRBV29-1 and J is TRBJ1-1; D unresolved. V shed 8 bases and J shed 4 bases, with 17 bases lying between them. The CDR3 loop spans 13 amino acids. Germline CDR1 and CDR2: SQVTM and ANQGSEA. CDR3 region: CSLRRWVGTEAFF. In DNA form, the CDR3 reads TGCAGCCTACGAAGGTGGGTGGGCACTGAAGCTTTCTTT.

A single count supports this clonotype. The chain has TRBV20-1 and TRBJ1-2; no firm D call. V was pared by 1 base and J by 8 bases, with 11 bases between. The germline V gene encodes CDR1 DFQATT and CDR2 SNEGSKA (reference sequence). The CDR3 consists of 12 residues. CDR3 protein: CSARGVTLGYTF. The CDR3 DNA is TGCAGTGCTAGAGGGGTGACACTCGGCTACACCTTC.

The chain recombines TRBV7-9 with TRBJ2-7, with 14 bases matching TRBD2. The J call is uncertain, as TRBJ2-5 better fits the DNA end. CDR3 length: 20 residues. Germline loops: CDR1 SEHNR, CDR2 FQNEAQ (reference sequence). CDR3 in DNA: TGTGCCAGCAGCCCCTACGGGGACAGCGGGACTAGCGGGAGACCAGAGACCCAGTACTTC. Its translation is CASSPYGDSGTSGRPETQYF.

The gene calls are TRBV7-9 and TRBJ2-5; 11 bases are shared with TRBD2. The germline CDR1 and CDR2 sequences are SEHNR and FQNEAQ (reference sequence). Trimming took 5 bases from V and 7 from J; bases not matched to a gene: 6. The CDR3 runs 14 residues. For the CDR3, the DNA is TGTGCCAGCAGCCCTAGCGGGGGGTACGTGACCCAGTACTTC. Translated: CASSPSGGYVTQYF.

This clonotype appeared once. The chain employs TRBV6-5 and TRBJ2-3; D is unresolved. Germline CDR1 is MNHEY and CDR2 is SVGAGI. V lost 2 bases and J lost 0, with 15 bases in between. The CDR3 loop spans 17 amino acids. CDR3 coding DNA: TGTGCCAGCAGTTACACCGGGCCGGATACTAGCACAGATACGCAGTATTTT. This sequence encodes CASSYTGPDTSTDTQYF.

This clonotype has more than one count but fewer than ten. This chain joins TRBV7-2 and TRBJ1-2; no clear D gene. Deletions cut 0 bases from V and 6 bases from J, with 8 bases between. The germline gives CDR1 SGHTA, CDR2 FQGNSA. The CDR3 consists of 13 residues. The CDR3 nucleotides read TGTGCCAGCAGCTTAGCATCCCAGGATGGCTACACCTTC. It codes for CASSLASQDGYTF.

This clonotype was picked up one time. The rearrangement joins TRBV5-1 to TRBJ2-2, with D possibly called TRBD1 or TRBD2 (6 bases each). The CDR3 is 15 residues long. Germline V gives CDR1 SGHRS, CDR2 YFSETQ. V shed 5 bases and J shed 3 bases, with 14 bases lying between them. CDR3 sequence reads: CASRQQGLDTGELFF. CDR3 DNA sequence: TGCGCCAGCAGACAACAGGGACTCGACACCGGGGAGCTGTTTTTT.

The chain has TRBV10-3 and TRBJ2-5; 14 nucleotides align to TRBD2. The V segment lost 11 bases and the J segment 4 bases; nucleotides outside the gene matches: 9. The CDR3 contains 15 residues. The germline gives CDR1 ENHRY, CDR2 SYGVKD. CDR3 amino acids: CAAGTSGRGPETQYF. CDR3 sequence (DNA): TGTGCCGCCGGGACTAGCGGGAGAGGCCCAGAGACCCAGTACTTC.

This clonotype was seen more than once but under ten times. As DNA, the CDR3 is TGTGCCATCAGTGAGAGAGGCGGACTAGCCAAAAACATTCAGTACTTC. It encodes CAISERGGLAKNIQYF. The rearrangement uses TRBV10-3 and TRBJ2-4, with a possible D match to TRBD2 (5 bases). The CDR3 loop spans 16 amino acids. The V gene's germline CDR1 is ENHRY and CDR2 SYGVKD. The V end lost 2 bases, the J end lost 0 bases, and 11 bases lay between the germline ends.

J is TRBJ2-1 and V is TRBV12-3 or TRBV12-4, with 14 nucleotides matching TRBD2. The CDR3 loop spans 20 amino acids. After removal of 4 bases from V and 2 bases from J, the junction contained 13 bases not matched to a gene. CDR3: CASSSGGGGLAGAAYNEQFF. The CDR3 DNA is TGTGCCAGCAGTTCGGGTGGGGGGGGACTAGCGGGAGCGGCCTACAATGAGCAGTTCTTC.

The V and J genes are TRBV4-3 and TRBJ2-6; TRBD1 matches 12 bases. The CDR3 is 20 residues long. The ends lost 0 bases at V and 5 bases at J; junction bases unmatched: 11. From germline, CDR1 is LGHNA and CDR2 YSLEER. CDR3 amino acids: CASSQDSAGTGGVWANVLTF. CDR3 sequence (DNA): TGCGCCAGCAGCCAAGATTCGGCCGGGACAGGGGGCGTCTGGGCCAACGTCCTGACTTTC.

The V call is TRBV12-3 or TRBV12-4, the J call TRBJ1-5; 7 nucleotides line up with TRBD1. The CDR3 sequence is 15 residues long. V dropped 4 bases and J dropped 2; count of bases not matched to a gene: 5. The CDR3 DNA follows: TGTGCCAGCAGTTCGGGACAGACGGGCAATCAGCCCCAGCATTTT. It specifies CASSSGQTGNQPQHF.

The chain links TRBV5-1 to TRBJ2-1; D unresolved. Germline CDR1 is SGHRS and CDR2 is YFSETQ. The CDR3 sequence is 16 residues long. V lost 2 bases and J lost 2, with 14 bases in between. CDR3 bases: TGCGCCAGCAGCTTATCCTCTAGTGAACCCTACAATGAGCAGTTCTTC. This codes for CASSLSSSEPYNEQFF.

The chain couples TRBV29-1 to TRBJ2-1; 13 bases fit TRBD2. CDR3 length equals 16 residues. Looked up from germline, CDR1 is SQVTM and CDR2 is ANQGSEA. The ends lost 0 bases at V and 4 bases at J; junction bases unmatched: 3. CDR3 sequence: CSVEDGTSGIYNEQFF. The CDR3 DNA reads TGCAGCGTTGAAGATGGGACTAGCGGGATTTACAATGAGCAGTTCTTC.

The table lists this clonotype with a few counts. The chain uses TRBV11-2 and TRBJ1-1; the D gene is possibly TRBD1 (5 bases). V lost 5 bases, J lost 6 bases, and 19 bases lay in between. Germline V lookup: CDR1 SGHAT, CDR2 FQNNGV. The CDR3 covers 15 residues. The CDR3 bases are TGTGCCAGCAGCCCGATTAGGGGAATTGCGGCTGAAGCTTTCTTT. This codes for CASSPIRGIAAEAFF. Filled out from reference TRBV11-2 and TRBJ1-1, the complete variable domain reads EAGVAQSPRYKIIEKRQSVAFWCNPISGHATLYWYQQILGQGPKLLIQFQNNGVVDDSQLPKDRFSAERLKGVDSTLKIQPAKLEDSAVYLCASSPIRGIAAEAFFGQGTRLTVV.

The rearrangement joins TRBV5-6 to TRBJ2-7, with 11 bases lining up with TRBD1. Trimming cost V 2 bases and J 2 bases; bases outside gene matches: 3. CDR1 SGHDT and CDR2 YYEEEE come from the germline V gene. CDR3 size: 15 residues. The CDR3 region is CASSFGQGAPYEQYF. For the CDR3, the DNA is TGTGCCAGCAGCTTTGGACAGGGGGCCCCCTACGAGCAGTACTTC.

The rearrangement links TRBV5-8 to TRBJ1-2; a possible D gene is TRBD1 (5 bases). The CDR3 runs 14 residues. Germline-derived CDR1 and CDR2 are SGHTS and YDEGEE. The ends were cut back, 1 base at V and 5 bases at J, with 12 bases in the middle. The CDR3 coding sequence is TGTGCCAGCAGCTTGCGGTCCAGGACATATGGCTACACCTTC. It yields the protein CASSLRSRTYGYTF.

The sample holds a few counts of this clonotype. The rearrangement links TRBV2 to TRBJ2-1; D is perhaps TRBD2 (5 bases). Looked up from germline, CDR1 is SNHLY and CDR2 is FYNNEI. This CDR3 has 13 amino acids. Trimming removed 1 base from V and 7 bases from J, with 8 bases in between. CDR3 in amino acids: CASSEGRWNEQFF. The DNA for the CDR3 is TGTGCCAGCAGTGAAGGGAGGTGGAATGAGCAGTTCTTC.

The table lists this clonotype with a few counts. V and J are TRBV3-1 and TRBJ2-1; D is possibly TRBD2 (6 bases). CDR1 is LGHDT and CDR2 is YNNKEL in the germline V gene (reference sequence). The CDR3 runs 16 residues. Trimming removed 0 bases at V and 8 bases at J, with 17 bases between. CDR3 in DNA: TGTGCCAGCAGCCAAGAAGGACCGGGAGTTAGGTATGAGCAGTTCTTC. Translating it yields CASSQEGPGVRYEQFF.

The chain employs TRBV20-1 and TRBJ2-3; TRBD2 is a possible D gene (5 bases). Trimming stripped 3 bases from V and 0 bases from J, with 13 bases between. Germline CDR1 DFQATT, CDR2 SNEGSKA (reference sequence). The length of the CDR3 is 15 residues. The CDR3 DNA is TGCAGTGCTAGGCGACTACCGTCTAGCACAGATACGCAGTATTTT. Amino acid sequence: CSARRLPSSTDTQYF.

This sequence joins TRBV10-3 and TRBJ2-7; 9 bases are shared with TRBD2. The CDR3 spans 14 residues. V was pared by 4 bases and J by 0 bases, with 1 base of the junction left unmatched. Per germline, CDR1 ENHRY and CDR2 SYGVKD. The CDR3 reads CAISGLADSYEQYF. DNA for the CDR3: TGTGCCATCAGTGGACTAGCGGACTCCTACGAGCAGTACTTC.

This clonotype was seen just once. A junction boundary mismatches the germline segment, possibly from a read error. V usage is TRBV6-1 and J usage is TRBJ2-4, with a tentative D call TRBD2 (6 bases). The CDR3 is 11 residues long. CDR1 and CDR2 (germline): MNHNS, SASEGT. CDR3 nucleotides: TGTGCCAGCAGGGAAGGGCTAGCGCCGTACTTC. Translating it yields CASREGLAPYF.

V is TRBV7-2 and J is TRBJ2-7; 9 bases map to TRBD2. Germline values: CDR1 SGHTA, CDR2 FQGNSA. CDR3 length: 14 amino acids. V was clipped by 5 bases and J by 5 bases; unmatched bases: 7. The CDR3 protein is CASSQSGRRDEQYF. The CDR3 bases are TGTGCCAGCAGCCAGAGCGGGAGGAGAGACGAGCAGTACTTC.

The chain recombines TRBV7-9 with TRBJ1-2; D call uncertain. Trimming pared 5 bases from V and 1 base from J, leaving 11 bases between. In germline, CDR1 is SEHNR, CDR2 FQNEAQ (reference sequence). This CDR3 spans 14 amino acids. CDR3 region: CASSPDLVNYGYTF. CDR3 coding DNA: TGTGCCAGCAGCCCCGACTTGGTTAACTATGGCTACACCTTC.

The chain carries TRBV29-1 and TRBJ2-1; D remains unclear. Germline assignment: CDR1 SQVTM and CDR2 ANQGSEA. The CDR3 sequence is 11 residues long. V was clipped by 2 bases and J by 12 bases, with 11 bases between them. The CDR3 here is CSVETPAGQFF. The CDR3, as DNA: TGCAGCGTTGAAACCCCGGCAGGGCAGTTCTTC.

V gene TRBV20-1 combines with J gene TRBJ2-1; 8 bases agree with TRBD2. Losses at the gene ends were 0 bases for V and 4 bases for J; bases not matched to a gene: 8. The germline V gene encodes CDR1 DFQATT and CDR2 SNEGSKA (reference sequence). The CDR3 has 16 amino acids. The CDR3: CSARDDLAGTYNEQFF. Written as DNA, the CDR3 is TGCAGTGCTAGAGATGACCTAGCGGGTACTTACAATGAGCAGTTCTTC.